Listed below are T cell receptor beta chains from one sample, sequenced in a study of cytomegalovirus exposure and HLA in healthy donors. The repertoire was sequenced with immunoSEQ multiplex PCR; TCRdb's copy has only in-frame clones and lacks some. The sample has 110,000 or so clones; roughly 71% are singletons. The sample was PBMCs. These TCRs come from a man younger than 30 in good health and CMV-seropositive. Each CDR3 is given with its conserved first and last residue. A D gene is named only where the DNA matches it firmly. Only part of the rows carry a size: once, few, many, or a class if the clone is expanded.

cdr3_nt: TGTGCCAGCAGTTCTCTACAGGGAATCAAGGCTAATGAAAAACTGTTTTTT; cdr3_aa: CASSSLQGIKANEKLFF; d_call: NA; j_call: TRBJ1-4; v_call: TRBV28; clone_size: NA
cdr3_nt: TGTGCCAGCAGTTATTTCGGAGGCGAAGAGACCCAGTACTTC; cdr3_aa: CASSYFGGEETQYF; d_call: NA; j_call: TRBJ2-5; v_call: TRBV6-5; clone_size: NA
cdr3_nt: TGTGCCAGCAGCCCCGGACTAGCGGGTGAAGAGACCCAGTACTTC; cdr3_aa: CASSPGLAGEETQYF; d_call: TRBD2; j_call: TRBJ2-5; v_call: TRBV7-2; clone_size: once
cdr3_nt: TGTGCCAGCAGCGCGGACAGGGTGAACACCGGGGAGCTGTTTTTT; cdr3_aa: CASSADRVNTGELFF; d_call: TRBD1; j_call: TRBJ2-2; v_call: TRBV2; clone_size: NA
cdr3_nt: TGTGCCAGCAGTGAGCCACAGGGGGCGGAGGGTGGCTACACCTTC; cdr3_aa: CASSEPQGAEGGYTF; d_call: TRBD1; j_call: TRBJ1-2; v_call: TRBV2; clone_size: NA
cdr3_nt: TGTGCCAGCAGCTTAGATGGGGCCCTCTACAATGAGCAGTTCTTC; cdr3_aa: CASSLDGALYNEQFF; d_call: NA; j_call: TRBJ2-1; v_call: TRBV11-2; clone_size: once
cdr3_nt: TGTGCCAGCAGTTTTACATTTAGCCAGAGGGACTCAGATACGCAGTATTTT; cdr3_aa: CASSFTFSQRDSDTQYF; d_call: NA; j_call: TRBJ2-3; v_call: TRBV28; clone_size: NA
cdr3_nt: TGTGCCAGCAGTTTCTTAACAGGGACCCAAGAGACCCAGTACTTC; cdr3_aa: CASSFLTGTQETQYF; d_call: NA; j_call: TRBJ2-5; v_call: TRBV2; clone_size: NA
cdr3_nt: TGTGCCAGCAGTCGGGGGACTAGCGTGGCAGATACGCAGTATTTT; cdr3_aa: CASSRGTSVADTQYF; d_call: TRBD2; j_call: TRBJ2-3; v_call: TRBV7-3; clone_size: once
cdr3_nt: TGTGCCAGCAGTTATGAGACAGGGGGAGATACGCAGTATTTT; cdr3_aa: CASSYETGGDTQYF; d_call: TRBD1; j_call: TRBJ2-3; v_call: TRBV6-5; clone_size: few
cdr3_nt: TGTGCCAGCAGCGTGGGGGGGCGGGAGCCCCAGCATTTT; cdr3_aa: CASSVGGREPQHF; d_call: NA; j_call: TRBJ1-5; v_call: TRBV7-2; clone_size: NA
cdr3_nt: TGTGCCGCAACCGGGACTACCCTTACAGGGGAGCTGTTTTTT; cdr3_aa: CAATGTTLTGELFF; d_call: TRBD2; j_call: TRBJ2-2; v_call: TRBV28; clone_size: NA
cdr3_nt: TGTGCCAGCTCCACCGGGGGAGAGGGCACCGGGGAGCTGTTTTTT; cdr3_aa: CASSTGGEGTGELFF; d_call: NA; j_call: TRBJ2-2; v_call: TRBV28; clone_size: NA
cdr3_nt: TGTGCCAGCTCGCTCCGGGACAGAGAAAAACTGTTTTTT; cdr3_aa: CASSLRDREKLFF; d_call: TRBD1; j_call: TRBJ1-4; v_call: TRBV18; clone_size: NA
cdr3_nt: TGTGCCAGCACGGGACAGGGTGGTGGCTACACCTTC; cdr3_aa: CASTGQGGGYTF; d_call: TRBD1; j_call: TRBJ1-2; v_call: TRBV2; clone_size: NA
cdr3_nt: TGTGCCAGCAGTTACAGCGTCAGGAACACTGAAGCTTTCTTT; cdr3_aa: CASSYSVRNTEAFF; d_call: NA; j_call: TRBJ1-1; v_call: TRBV6-5; clone_size: NA
cdr3_nt: TGTGCCAGCAGCGCCGCGGGCGGGGGGTCGGTGACCCAGTACTTC; cdr3_aa: CASSAAGGGSVTQYF; d_call: TRBD2; j_call: TRBJ2-5; v_call: TRBV9; clone_size: few
cdr3_nt: TGTGCCAGCAGCCAAGATGGTCAGGGGGGCTCGGATGGCTACACCTTC; cdr3_aa: CASSQDGQGGSDGYTF; d_call: TRBD1; j_call: TRBJ1-2; v_call: TRBV4-2; clone_size: NA
cdr3_nt: TGTGCCAGCAGCTTCACGGCTAACTATGGCTACACCTTC; cdr3_aa: CASSFTANYGYTF; d_call: NA; j_call: TRBJ1-2; v_call: TRBV11-2; clone_size: NA
cdr3_nt: TGTGCCAGCAGCACTCCGGTGGCGGGACAGTGGACGAACACCGGGGAGCTGTTTTTT; cdr3_aa: CASSTPVAGQWTNTGELFF; d_call: NA; j_call: TRBJ2-2; v_call: TRBV7-2; clone_size: NA
cdr3_nt: TGTGCCAGCAGCGCACGGACACGGGCCGGGGAGCTGTTTTTT; cdr3_aa: CASSARTRAGELFF; d_call: NA; j_call: TRBJ2-2; v_call: TRBV9; clone_size: NA
cdr3_nt: TGTGCCAGCAGCTTAGATCACCCCAGGGACTATGGCTACACCTTC; cdr3_aa: CASSLDHPRDYGYTF; d_call: NA; j_call: TRBJ1-2; v_call: TRBV11-3; clone_size: few
cdr3_nt: TGTGCCAGCAGCCGCTCTAGTAACAATGAGCAGTTCTTC; cdr3_aa: CASSRSSNNEQFF; d_call: NA; j_call: TRBJ2-1; v_call: TRBV5-4; clone_size: NA
cdr3_nt: TGCGCCACCCGGGACGTACGAGCGGGGGCCGGGGCAGATACGCAGTATTTT; cdr3_aa: CATRDVRAGAGADTQYF; d_call: TRBD2; j_call: TRBJ2-3; v_call: TRBV10-1; clone_size: NA
cdr3_nt: TGTGCCTGGAGTCCTCCTCAGACAGGGAGGTACATCCACTTC; cdr3_aa: CAWSPPQTGRYIHF; d_call: NA; j_call: TRBJ2-7; v_call: TRBV30; clone_size: NA
cdr3_nt: TGCGCCAGCAGCCAAGAAGGGTTCGGGGGGGCCTGGGATACGCAGTATTTT; cdr3_aa: CASSQEGFGGAWDTQYF; d_call: TRBD2; j_call: TRBJ2-3; v_call: TRBV4-1; clone_size: NA
cdr3_nt: TGTGCCAGCAGTACGGCAGGGGTAGTATTTAACACTGAAGCTTTCTTT; cdr3_aa: CASSTAGVVFNTEAFF; d_call: NA; j_call: TRBJ1-1; v_call: TRBV28; clone_size: NA
cdr3_nt: TGTGCCAGCAGCTGGAGTGCGGGCAGCGGGGAGCTGTTTTTT; cdr3_aa: CASSWSAGSGELFF; d_call: NA; j_call: TRBJ2-2; v_call: TRBV5-6; clone_size: few
cdr3_nt: TGCGCCACTAGGGGGGGGGCGAACTTATTGAACACTGAAGCTTTCTTT; cdr3_aa: CATRGGANLLNTEAFF; d_call: NA; j_call: TRBJ1-1; v_call: TRBV4-1; clone_size: NA
cdr3_nt: TGTGCCAGCAGCGTGGGACAGCCCGGGGAGCTGTTTTTT; cdr3_aa: CASSVGQPGELFF; d_call: TRBD1; j_call: TRBJ2-2; v_call: TRBV9; clone_size: NA
cdr3_nt: TGTGCCAGCAGCCCAGGGGGCCAGGTTGAGGCTTTCTTT; cdr3_aa: CASSPGGQVEAFF; d_call: TRBD1; j_call: TRBJ1-1; v_call: TRBV9; clone_size: NA
cdr3_nt: TGTGCCAGCAGCCAATTGGACAGGCAAGTTAGCTACACCTTC; cdr3_aa: CASSQLDRQVSYTF; d_call: TRBD1; j_call: TRBJ1-2; v_call: TRBV6-6; clone_size: NA
cdr3_nt: TGCGCCAGCAGCTTCGCGACAGGGAGCGGTGAAAAACTGTTTTTT; cdr3_aa: CASSFATGSGEKLFF; d_call: TRBD1; j_call: TRBJ1-4; v_call: TRBV5-1; clone_size: NA
cdr3_nt: TGTGCCAGCAGCTTACTAACAGGGCAAGAGACCCAGTACTTC; cdr3_aa: CASSLLTGQETQYF; d_call: NA; j_call: TRBJ2-5; v_call: TRBV7-9; clone_size: few
cdr3_nt: TGTGCCAGCAGCTTGGTTCAGGGGGCCTACAATGAGCAGTTCTTC; cdr3_aa: CASSLVQGAYNEQFF; d_call: TRBD1; j_call: TRBJ2-1; v_call: TRBV5-4; clone_size: NA
cdr3_nt: TGTGCCATCAGTGATTTGACAGAAAGTTCACCCCTCCACTTT; cdr3_aa: CAISDLTESSPLHF; d_call: NA; j_call: TRBJ1-6; v_call: TRBV10-3; clone_size: NA
cdr3_nt: TGTGCCAGCAGCTCCTGGGACAGGGCGGTTGATTCACCCCTCCACTTT; cdr3_aa: CASSSWDRAVDSPLHF; d_call: TRBD1; j_call: TRBJ1-6; v_call: TRBV5-4; clone_size: few
cdr3_nt: TGTGCCAGCAGACCCGACTCGCACCGCTACGAGCAGTACTTC; cdr3_aa: CASRPDSHRYEQYF; d_call: NA; j_call: TRBJ2-7; v_call: TRBV2; clone_size: NA
cdr3_nt: TGTGCCAGTACCCCGACAGGGGTTCAGCCCCAGCATTTT; cdr3_aa: CASTPTGVQPQHF; d_call: TRBD1; j_call: TRBJ1-5; v_call: TRBV6-1; clone_size: NA
cdr3_nt: TGTGCCAGTTCCACAGGGGGCTACGGTGAAGCTTTCTTT; cdr3_aa: CASSTGGYGEAFF; d_call: TRBD1; j_call: TRBJ1-1; v_call: TRBV2; clone_size: few
cdr3_nt: TGTGCCAGCAGACGATCCGGGACAGGGGCTTGGGGCTACACCTTC; cdr3_aa: CASRRSGTGAWGYTF; d_call: TRBD1; j_call: TRBJ1-2; v_call: TRBV28; clone_size: NA
cdr3_nt: TGTGCCAGCAGTGCCAATACAGGGGGGGGGAACGAGCAGTACTTC; cdr3_aa: CASSANTGGGNEQYF; d_call: NA; j_call: TRBJ2-7; v_call: TRBV6-1; clone_size: NA
cdr3_nt: TGTGCCAGCAGCGCCCCCGTAGTGGCCGGGGAGCTGTTTTTT; cdr3_aa: CASSAPVVAGELFF; d_call: NA; j_call: TRBJ2-2; v_call: TRBV9; clone_size: NA
cdr3_nt: TGTGCCAGCAGCACAGGAAGGGAAAAACTGTTTTTT; cdr3_aa: CASSTGREKLFF; d_call: NA; j_call: TRBJ1-4; v_call: TRBV28; clone_size: NA
cdr3_nt: TGTGCCAGCAGCGCGGGACAGGGGAGATACAATGAGCAGTTCTTC; cdr3_aa: CASSAGQGRYNEQFF; d_call: TRBD1; j_call: TRBJ2-1; v_call: TRBV2; clone_size: NA
cdr3_nt: TGTGCCAGTAGCCAGGGTTTTCAAGGCAATCAGCCCCAGCATTTT; cdr3_aa: CASSQGFQGNQPQHF; d_call: NA; j_call: TRBJ1-5; v_call: TRBV19; clone_size: few
cdr3_nt: TGCGCCAGCAGCTTGACAGGGGTAAGGTCCTACAATGAGCAGTTCTTC; cdr3_aa: CASSLTGVRSYNEQFF; d_call: TRBD1; j_call: TRBJ2-1; v_call: TRBV5-1; clone_size: NA
cdr3_nt: TGTGCCAGCATCCCGGGACTAGCGGGGGGGCGGTGGTTCTTC; cdr3_aa: CASIPGLAGGRWFF; d_call: TRBD2; j_call: TRBJ2-1; v_call: TRBV28; clone_size: NA
cdr3_nt: TGTGCCAGCAGTTACACTAGCGGGGGCCAAGAGACCCAGTACTTC; cdr3_aa: CASSYTSGGQETQYF; d_call: TRBD2; j_call: TRBJ2-5; v_call: TRBV6-5; clone_size: NA
cdr3_nt: TGCGCCAGCAGCTCAAACCCCGCGGGGGATACGCAGTATTTT; cdr3_aa: CASSSNPAGDTQYF; d_call: NA; j_call: TRBJ2-3; v_call: TRBV5-1; clone_size: NA
cdr3_nt: TGTGCCACCAGCAGAGGGCCAGGTATGGACACTGAAGCTTTCTTT; cdr3_aa: CATSRGPGMDTEAFF; d_call: NA; j_call: TRBJ1-1; v_call: TRBV15; clone_size: NA
cdr3_nt: TGTGCCAGCAGTTACTCTCCGGGGGAATTTACGCAGTATTTT; cdr3_aa: CASSYSPGEFTQYF; d_call: NA; j_call: TRBJ2-3; v_call: TRBV6-5; clone_size: NA
cdr3_nt: TGTGCCAGCAGTGACTCCTATCGGTCACTCAAGACTATGGTCGGCTACACCTTC; cdr3_aa: CASSDSYRSLKTMVGYTF; d_call: NA; j_call: TRBJ1-2; v_call: TRBV6-4; clone_size: NA
cdr3_nt: TGCAGCGTCGATGTTGGCCCATCTGAGACCCAGTACTTC; cdr3_aa: CSVDVGPSETQYF; d_call: NA; j_call: TRBJ2-5; v_call: TRBV29-1; clone_size: NA
cdr3_nt: TGTGCCTGGAGACCGGACAGCCAAGTATCACCCCTCCACTTT; cdr3_aa: CAWRPDSQVSPLHF; d_call: NA; j_call: TRBJ1-6; v_call: TRBV30; clone_size: NA
cdr3_nt: TGTGCCAGCAGCTCGCCGACAGGTCTCGGGTATAATTCACCCCTCCACTTT; cdr3_aa: CASSSPTGLGYNSPLHF; d_call: NA; j_call: TRBJ1-6; v_call: TRBV11-2; clone_size: once
cdr3_nt: TGCGCCAGCAGCTTGGCCACGAAGGACAGTCCTTCTGAAAAACTGTTTTTT; cdr3_aa: CASSLATKDSPSEKLFF; d_call: NA; j_call: TRBJ1-4; v_call: TRBV5-1; clone_size: NA
cdr3_nt: TGTGCCAGCGCTCTCGGGGGTACCGGGGCCAACGTCCTGACTTTC; cdr3_aa: CASALGGTGANVLTF; d_call: NA; j_call: TRBJ2-6; v_call: TRBV25-1; clone_size: NA
cdr3_nt: TGTGCCTGGAGTACAGGGTTCATCTCTGGAAACACCATATATTTT; cdr3_aa: CAWSTGFISGNTIYF; d_call: NA; j_call: TRBJ1-3; v_call: TRBV30; clone_size: few
cdr3_nt: TGTGCCAGCAGCCGAATTCACAGGGGTAATTCACCCCTCCACTTT; cdr3_aa: CASSRIHRGNSPLHF; d_call: TRBD1; j_call: TRBJ1-6; v_call: TRBV27; clone_size: few